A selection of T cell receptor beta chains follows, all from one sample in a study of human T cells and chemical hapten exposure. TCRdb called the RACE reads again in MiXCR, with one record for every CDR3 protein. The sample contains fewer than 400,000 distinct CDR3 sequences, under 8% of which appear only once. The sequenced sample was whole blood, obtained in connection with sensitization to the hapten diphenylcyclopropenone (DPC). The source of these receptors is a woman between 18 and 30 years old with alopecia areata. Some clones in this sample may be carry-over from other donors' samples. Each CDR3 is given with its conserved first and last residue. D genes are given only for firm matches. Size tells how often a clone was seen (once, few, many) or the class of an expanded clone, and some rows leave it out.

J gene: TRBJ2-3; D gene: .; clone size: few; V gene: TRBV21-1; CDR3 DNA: TGTGCCAGCAGCGAATATGAAGATACGCAGTATTTT; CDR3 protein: CASSEYEDTQYF
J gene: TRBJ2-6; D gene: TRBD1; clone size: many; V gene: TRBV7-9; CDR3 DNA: TGTGCCAGCACCCTAACCGGGACAGGGGCTGGGGCCAACGTCCTGACTTTC; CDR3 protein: CASTLTGTGAGANVLTF
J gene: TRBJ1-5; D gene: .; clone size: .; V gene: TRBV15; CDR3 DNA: TGTGCCACCAGCTGGGGAGTCCCCCTCCTGAGTAATCAGCCCCAGCATTTT; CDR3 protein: CATSWGVPLLSNQPQHF
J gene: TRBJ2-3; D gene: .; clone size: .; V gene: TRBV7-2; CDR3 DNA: TGTGCCAGCAGCTTCACGCAGGCCCTAAATACGCAGTATTTT; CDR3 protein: CASSFTQALNTQYF
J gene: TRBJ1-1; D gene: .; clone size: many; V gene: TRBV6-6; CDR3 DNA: TGTGCCAGCAGGCGAACCGCCACTGAAGCTTTCTTT; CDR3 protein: CASRRTATEAFF
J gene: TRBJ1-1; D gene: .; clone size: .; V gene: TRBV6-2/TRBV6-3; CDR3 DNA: TGTGCCAGCAGTGGGTACCCTCCTGAAGCTTTCTTT; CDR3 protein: CASSGYPPEAFF
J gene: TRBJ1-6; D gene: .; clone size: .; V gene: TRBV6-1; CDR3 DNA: TGTGCCAGCAGGGGGCCTTATGGTAATTCACCCCTCCACTTT; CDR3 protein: CASRGPYGNSPLHF
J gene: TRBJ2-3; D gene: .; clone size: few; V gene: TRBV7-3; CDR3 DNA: TGTGCCAGCAGCTTAACGGGGGTCGACACAGATACGCAGTATTTT; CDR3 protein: CASSLTGVDTDTQYF
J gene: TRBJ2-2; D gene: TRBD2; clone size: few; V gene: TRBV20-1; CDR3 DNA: TGCAGTGCTCCTACTAGCGGGCGAGACACCGGGGAGCTGTTTTTT; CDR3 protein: CSAPTSGRDTGELFF
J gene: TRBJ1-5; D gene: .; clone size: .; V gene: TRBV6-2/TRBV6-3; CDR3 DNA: TGTGCCATCTCGTCAGGGACCAATCAGCCCCAGCATTTT; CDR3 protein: CAISSGTNQPQHF
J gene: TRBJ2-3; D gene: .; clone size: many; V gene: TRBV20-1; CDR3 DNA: TGCAGTGCTAAAGGTTACACAGATACGCAGTATTTT; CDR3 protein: CSAKGYTDTQYF
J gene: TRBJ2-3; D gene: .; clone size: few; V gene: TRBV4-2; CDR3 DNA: TGTGCCAGCAGCCCCGACCCTGGGGATACGCAGTATTTT; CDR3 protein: CASSPDPGDTQYF
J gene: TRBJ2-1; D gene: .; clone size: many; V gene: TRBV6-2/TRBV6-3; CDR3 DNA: TGTGCCAGCAGTTACAGTCAGGGACTGAATGAGCAGTTCTTC; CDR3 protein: CASSYSQGLNEQFF
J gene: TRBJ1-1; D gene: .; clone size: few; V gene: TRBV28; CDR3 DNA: TGTGCCAGCAGTTTATCGGCAGGTTGGAACACTGAAGCTTTCTTT; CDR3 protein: CASSLSAGWNTEAFF
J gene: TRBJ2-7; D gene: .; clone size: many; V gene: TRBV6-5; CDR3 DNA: TGTGCCAGCAGTGGCTCCGGGACAACTCGATACTTC; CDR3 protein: CASSGSGTTRYF
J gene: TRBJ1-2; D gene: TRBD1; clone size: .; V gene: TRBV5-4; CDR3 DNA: TGTGCCAGCAGACCCAGCCCCCGACAGGGAAGTAACTATGGCTACACCTTC; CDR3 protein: CASRPSPRQGSNYGYTF
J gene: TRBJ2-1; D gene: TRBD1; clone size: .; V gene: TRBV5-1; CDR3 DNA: TGCGCCAGCCGCCGGACAGGGTTTCGGAACAATGAGCAGTTCTTC; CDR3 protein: CASRRTGFRNNEQFF
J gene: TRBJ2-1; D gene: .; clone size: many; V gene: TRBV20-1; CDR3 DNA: TGCAGTGCTAGAGGGTGGTTGGCTGAGCAGTTCTTC; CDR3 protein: CSARGWLAEQFF
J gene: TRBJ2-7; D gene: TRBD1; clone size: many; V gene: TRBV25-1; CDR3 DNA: TGTGCCAGCAGTGAATTGGTGACAGGGGGGGGCGAGCAGTACTTC; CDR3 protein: CASSELVTGGGEQYF
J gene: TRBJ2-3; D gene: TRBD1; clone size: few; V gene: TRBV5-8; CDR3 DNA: TGTGCCAGCAGCCCCGAGCCCGGACAGGGTATCAAGCAGTATTTT; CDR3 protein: CASSPEPGQGIKQYF
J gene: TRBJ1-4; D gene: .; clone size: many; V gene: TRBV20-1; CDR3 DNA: TGCAGTGCCAGAGGGGGGCAGGGTAGGACTAATGAAAAACTGTTTTTT; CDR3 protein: CSARGGQGRTNEKLFF
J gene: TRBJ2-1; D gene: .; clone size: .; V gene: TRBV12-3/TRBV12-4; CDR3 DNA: TGTGCCAGCAGCCATTTTTGGGGGGGGCATGAGAATGAGCAGTTCTTC; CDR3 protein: CASSHFWGGHENEQFF
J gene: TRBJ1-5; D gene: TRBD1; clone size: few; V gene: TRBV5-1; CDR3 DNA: TGCGCCAGCAGCTTGGCCCCCAGACAGGGGGTTCATCAGCCCCAGCATTTT; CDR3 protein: CASSLAPRQGVHQPQHF
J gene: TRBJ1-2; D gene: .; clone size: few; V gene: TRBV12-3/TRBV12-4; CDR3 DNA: TGTGCCAGCAGCCCGGGACGTCCCTATGGCTACACCTTC; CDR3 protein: CASSPGRPYGYTF
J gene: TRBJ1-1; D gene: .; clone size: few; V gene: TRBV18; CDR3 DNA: TGTGCCAGCTCACCTCGGACCGGCGGGTACACTGAAGCTTTCTTT; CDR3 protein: CASSPRTGGYTEAFF
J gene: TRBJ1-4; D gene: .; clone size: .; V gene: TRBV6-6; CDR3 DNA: TGTGCCAGCAGTTACTCGAAGCGGCTCAGGGAAAAACTGTTTTTT; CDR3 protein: CASSYSKRLREKLFF
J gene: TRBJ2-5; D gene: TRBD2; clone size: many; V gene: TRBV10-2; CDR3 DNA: TGCGCCAGCGGGGGACTAGCGGGGGTTGGAGAGACCCAGTACTTC; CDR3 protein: CASGGLAGVGETQYF
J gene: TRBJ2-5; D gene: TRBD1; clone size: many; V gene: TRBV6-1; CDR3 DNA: TGTGCCGCTGGACAGGGGGCAGACCAAGAGACCCAGTACTTC; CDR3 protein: CAAGQGADQETQYF
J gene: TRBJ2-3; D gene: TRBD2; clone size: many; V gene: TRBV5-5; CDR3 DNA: TGTGCCAGCAGCTTGGTTCCGGCGGGGGGATCAAGGGATACGCAGTATTTT; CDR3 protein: CASSLVPAGGSRDTQYF
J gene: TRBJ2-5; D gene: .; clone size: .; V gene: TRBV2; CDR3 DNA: TGTGCCAGCAGTGCCGCCCGGACCCAGTACTTC; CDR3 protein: CASSAARTQYF
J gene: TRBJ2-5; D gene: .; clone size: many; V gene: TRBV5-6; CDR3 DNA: TGTGCCAGCACTAGAGGGGGAAGCCAAGAGACCCAGTACTTC; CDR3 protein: CASTRGGSQETQYF
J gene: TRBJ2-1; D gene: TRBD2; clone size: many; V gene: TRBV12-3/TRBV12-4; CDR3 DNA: TGTGCCAGCAGTTTAACGGGGGGGCCGAATGAGCAGTTCTTC; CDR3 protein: CASSLTGGPNEQFF
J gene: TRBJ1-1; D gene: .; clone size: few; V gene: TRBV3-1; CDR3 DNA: TGTGCCAGCAGCCCACCCCGTGAGGGGAACACTGAAGCTTTCTTT; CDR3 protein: CASSPPREGNTEAFF
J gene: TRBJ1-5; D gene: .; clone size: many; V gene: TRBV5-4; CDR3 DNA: TGTGCCAGCAGCTTGGACAGGGCTAGCAATCAGCCCCAGCATTTT; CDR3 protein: CASSLDRASNQPQHF
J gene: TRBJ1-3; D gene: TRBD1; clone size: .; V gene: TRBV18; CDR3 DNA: TGTGCCAGCTCACCACTGCGGGACAGCTCTGGAAACACCATATATTTT; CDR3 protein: CASSPLRDSSGNTIYF
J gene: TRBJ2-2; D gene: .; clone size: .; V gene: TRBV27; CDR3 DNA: TGTGCCAGCGGAGTTGCCGGGGAGCTGTTTTTT; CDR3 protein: CASGVAGELFF
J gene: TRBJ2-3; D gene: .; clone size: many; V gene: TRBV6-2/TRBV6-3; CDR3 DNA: TGTGCCAGCAGTCGAGGGACACAAGCTAGCACAGATACGCAGTATTTT; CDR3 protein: CASSRGTQASTDTQYF
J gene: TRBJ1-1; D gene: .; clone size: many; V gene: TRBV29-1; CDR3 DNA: TGCAGCGTTGAATGGGGGAAACGCACTGAAGCTTTCTTT; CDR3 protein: CSVEWGKRTEAFF
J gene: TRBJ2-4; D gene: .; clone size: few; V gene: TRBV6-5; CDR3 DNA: TGTGCCAGCAGTTACGGTGGGGGGGCCATAGCCAAAAACATTCAGTACTTC; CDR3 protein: CASSYGGGAIAKNIQYF
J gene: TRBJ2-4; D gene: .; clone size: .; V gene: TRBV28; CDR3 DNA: TGTGCCAGCAGTTTAGGTGCACCAAACATTCAGTACTTC; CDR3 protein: CASSLGAPNIQYF
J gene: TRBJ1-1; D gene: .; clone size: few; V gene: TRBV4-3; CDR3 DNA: TGCGCCAGCAGCCACGAACGGCTCGGCACTGAAGCTTTCTTT; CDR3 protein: CASSHERLGTEAFF
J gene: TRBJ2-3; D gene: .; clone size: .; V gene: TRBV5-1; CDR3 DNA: TGCGCCAGCAGCTTGGCCGACGATACGCAGTATTTT; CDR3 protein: CASSLADDTQYF
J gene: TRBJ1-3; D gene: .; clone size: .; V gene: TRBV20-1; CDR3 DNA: TGCAGTGCTAGCCGGGCCCTACAGGGAGCTGGAAACACCATATATTTT; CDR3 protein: CSASRALQGAGNTIYF
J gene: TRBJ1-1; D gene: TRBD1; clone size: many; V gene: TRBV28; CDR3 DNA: TGTGCCAGCAGTTTTGAGGGGGCTCGGACTGAAGCTTTCTTT; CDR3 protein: CASSFEGARTEAFF
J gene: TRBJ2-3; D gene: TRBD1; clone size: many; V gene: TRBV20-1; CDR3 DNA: TGCAGTGCTCCAGGGACAGGAACAGATACGCAGTATTTT; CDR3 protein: CSAPGTGTDTQYF
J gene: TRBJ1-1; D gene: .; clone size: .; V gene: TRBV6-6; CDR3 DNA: TGTGCCAGCAGTTACTCCGGGGGGCAAGGGAACACTGAAGCTTTCTTT; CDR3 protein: CASSYSGGQGNTEAFF
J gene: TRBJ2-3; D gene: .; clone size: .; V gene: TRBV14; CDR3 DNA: TGTGCCAGCAGCCAAGTCCAGTCCAGATCCTTCACAGATACGCAGTATTTT; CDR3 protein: CASSQVQSRSFTDTQYF
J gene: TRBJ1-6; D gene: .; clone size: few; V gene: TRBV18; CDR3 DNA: TGTGCCAGCCGCAACCCAGGGATTAATTCACCCCTCCACTTT; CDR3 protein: CASRNPGINSPLHF
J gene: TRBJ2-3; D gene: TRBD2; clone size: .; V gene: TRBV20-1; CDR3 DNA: TGCAGTGCTAGAGATCGAGAAAGCGGGGATAAAGATACGCAGTATTTT; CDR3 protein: CSARDRESGDKDTQYF
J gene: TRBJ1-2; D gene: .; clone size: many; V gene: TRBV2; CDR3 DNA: TGTGCCAGCGTTTGGATGCCTAACTATGGCTACACCTTC; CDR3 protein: CASVWMPNYGYTF
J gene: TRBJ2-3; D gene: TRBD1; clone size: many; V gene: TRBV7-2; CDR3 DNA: TGTGCCAGCAGCCCCCGGGACAGCTCGGGCACAGATACGCAGTATTTT; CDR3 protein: CASSPRDSSGTDTQYF
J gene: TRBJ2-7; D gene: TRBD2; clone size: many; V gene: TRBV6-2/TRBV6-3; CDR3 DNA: TGTGCCAGCAGCCCCCGGGCGGGGGACCCCTACGAGCAGTACTTC; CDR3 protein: CASSPRAGDPYEQYF
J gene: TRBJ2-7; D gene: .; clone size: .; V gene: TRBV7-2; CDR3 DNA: TGTGCCAGTCAAAGGGACACCCTGACCTACGAGCAGTACTTC; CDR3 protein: CASQRDTLTYEQYF
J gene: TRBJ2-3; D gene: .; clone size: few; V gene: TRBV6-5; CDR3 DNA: TGTGCCAGCAGTTATATGGGAGGGGGCGTCACAGATACGCAGTATTTT; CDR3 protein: CASSYMGGGVTDTQYF
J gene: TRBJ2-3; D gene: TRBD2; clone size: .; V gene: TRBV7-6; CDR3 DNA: TGTGCCAGCAGCTTAGCCGCGGCTAGCGGGGGCCTACACACAGATACGCAGTATTTT; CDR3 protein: CASSLAAASGGLHTDTQYF
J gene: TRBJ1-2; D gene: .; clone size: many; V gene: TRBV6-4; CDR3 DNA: TGTGCCAGCAGTGAACAGCCAACTAACTATGGCTACACCTTC; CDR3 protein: CASSEQPTNYGYTF
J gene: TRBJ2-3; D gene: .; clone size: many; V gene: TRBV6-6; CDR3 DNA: TGTGCCAGCAGTTACGGGACAGATACGCAGTATTTT; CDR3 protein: CASSYGTDTQYF